The sequence of this T cell receptor (beta chain) was determined in a study of T cell changes during pregnancy in multiple sclerosis. V shed 8 bases and J 6 bases; nucleotides not matched to a gene: 15. This CDR3 is built from 15 residues. CDR1 is SQVTM and CDR2 is ANQGSEA in the germline V gene. Some clones are missing from TCRdb's copy, which holds only in-frame ones; the method was immunoSEQ multiplex PCR. Of about 98,000 clones listed, about 91% are singletons. The chain combines TRBV29-1 with TRBJ2-1; 8 bases match TRBD2. This material consisted of peripheral blood, taken after pregnancy. This TCR was recovered from a female donor in good health, enrolled as a control in a pregnancy study. In nucleotides, the CDR3 is TGCAGCCTTATCCTCCAACCAGCGGGAGTCAATGAGCAGTTCTTC. Residues: CSLILQPAGVNEQFF.